The clone carrying this TCR beta chain was counted ten times or more. Antigen: not known. Using RNA transcripts as the source, TCR beta CDR3 regions were amplified. The HTBI primer set was used in a first-round RT-PCR of the TCR CDR3. Each CDR3 protein gets one entry after TCRdb re-called the multiplex PCR reads with MiXCR. The sample contains a few hundred thousand distinct CDR3 sequences, roughly 15% of which appear only once. The data were obtained in a study of T cells in Graves' hyperthyroidism and ophthalmopathy. Uncontrolled infection, other autoimmune disease, pregnancy or lactation barred patients from enrollment. The germline V and J ends were trimmed by 2 bases and 10 bases, with 17 bases remaining between them. Germline CDR1 reads SNHLY; CDR2 reads FYNNEI. There are 14 residues in the CDR3. Study-level findings and limits: Ophthalmopathy and stable hyperthyroidism were told apart by a 13 V-J model.

The clonotype originates from a woman in her 50s with Graves' hyperthyroidism that later progressed to Graves' ophthalmopathy. V is TRBV2 and J is TRBJ1-1, with D perhaps matching TRBD1 (5 bases). The sequenced sample consisted of blood. CDR3 sequence: CASSERQLGTGAFF. CDR3 in DNA: TGTGCCAGCAGTGAAAGACAGTTAGGAACCGGAGCTTTCTTT.